This is a list of T cell receptor beta chains from one sample in a study of T cells in localized non-small cell lung cancer. Data came from immunoSEQ multiplex PCR; TCRdb stores just in-frame clones and leaves some out. Of about 59,000 clones in the sample, 85% to 90% were seen once. The source material was peripheral blood, sampled before any cancer treatment. The receptors shown here come from a man between 40 and 75 years old with stage I squamous cell lung carcinoma. The CDR3 runs from the conserved cysteine through the conserved F or W. D genes are given only for firm matches. Not all rows give a size; the values are once, few, many and, for expanded clones, a class.

J gene	clone size	CDR3 length	V gene	D gene	CDR3 DNA	CDR3 protein
TRBJ2-2	-	15	TRBV5-1	TRBD2	TGCGCCAGCAGATCCCGGGGGGCGAACACCGGGGAGCTGTTTTTT	CASRSRGANTGELFF
TRBJ2-3	-	14	TRBV7-2	-	TGTGCCAGCAGCAGCCAGAGCGGGACAGATACGCAGTATTTT	CASSSQSGTDTQYF
TRBJ1-1	-	14	TRBV19	-	TGTGCCAGTAGTATACAAGAGGCAGATACTGAAGCTTTCTTT	CASSIQEADTEAFF
TRBJ1-4	few	18	TRBV18	TRBD1	TGTGCCAGCTCACCACCGGGACAGGGTGGATTGGGAGGAGAAAAACTGTTTTTT	CASSPPGQGGLGGEKLFF
TRBJ2-1	-	15	TRBV14	TRBD1	TGTGCCAGCAGCCAAGGGGGGACAGCCTACAATGAGCAGTTCTTC	CASSQGGTAYNEQFF
TRBJ2-1	-	15	TRBV7-2	-	TGTGCCAGCAGCTTCGACAGAAGCTCCTACAATGAGCAGTTCTTC	CASSFDRSSYNEQFF
TRBJ1-4	-	15	TRBV5-4	-	TGTGCCAGCAGCACCCGCGGGGGGGCGAAAGAAAAACTGTTTTTT	CASSTRGGAKEKLFF
TRBJ2-2	-	17	TRBV2	TRBD2	TGTGCCAGCAGACCCTCACTAGCGGGGGCGAACACCGGGGAGCTGTTTTTT	CASRPSLAGANTGELFF
TRBJ2-5	-	15	TRBV6-6	-	TGTGCCAGCAGTTACCCCGGACAGAAAAAAGAGACCCAGTACTTC	CASSYPGQKKETQYF
TRBJ2-1	once	15	TRBV10-2	TRBD2	TGCGCCAGCAGGATAGCGGGAGGGCCTCTGGATGAGCAGTTCTTC	CASRIAGGPLDEQFF
TRBJ2-5	-	16	TRBV5-1	-	-	CASSTSGGTWSETQYF
TRBJ2-1	few	16	TRBV5-1	-	TGCGCCAGCAGGTCCTCAGGGGAAAGAGGTAAAGATGAGCAGTTCTTC	CASRSSGERGKDEQFF
TRBJ2-1	-	15	TRBV27	-	TGTGCCAGCAGTAGGAGCGTGATAATGAACAATGAGCAGTTCTTC	CASSRSVIMNNEQFF
TRBJ2-7	-	13	TRBV28	TRBD2	TGTGCCAGCAGTTTAACTAGCGGGTACGAGCAGTACTTC	CASSLTSGYEQYF
TRBJ2-3	-	15	TRBV13	-	TGTGCCAGCAGCTCGGGGTTTGGGATCACAGATACGCAGTATTTT	CASSSGFGITDTQYF
TRBJ2-7	-	14	TRBV18	-	TGTGCCAGCTCTCTGAGGCAGGGCCCCTACGAGCAGTACTTC	CASSLRQGPYEQYF
TRBJ2-7	-	14	TRBV7-9	TRBD2	TGTGCCAGCAGCTTACTAGCGGGAGTTAGCGAGCAGTACTTC	CASSLLAGVSEQYF
TRBJ2-1	-	18	TRBV28	-	TGTGCCAGCAGTTTACTCTCGGTGGCGGGTAGCTCCTACAATGAGCAGTTCTTC	CASSLLSVAGSSYNEQFF
TRBJ2-2	-	16	TRBV5-1	TRBD1	TGCGCCAGCAGCTTGGTGGGACAGGGATGGTCCGGGGAGCTGTTTTTT	CASSLVGQGWSGELFF
TRBJ2-7	-	14	TRBV9	-	TGTGCCAGCAGCGTGGTTGGGGGAACCTACGAGCAGTACTTC	CASSVVGGTYEQYF
TRBJ1-5	once	14	TRBV30	TRBD1	TGTGCCTGGAACAAGGGGGCGGGCGATCAGCCCCAGCATTTT	CAWNKGAGDQPQHF
TRBJ2-3	-	14	TRBV2	-	TGTGCCAGCAGTGTCGAGCGTAGCACAGATACGCAGTATTTT	CASSVERSTDTQYF
TRBJ2-7	-	15	TRBV11-2	TRBD2	TGTGCCAGCAGTTTTAGCGGGGTGGGTCCCTACGAGCAGTACTTC	CASSFSGVGPYEQYF
TRBJ2-5	-	14	TRBV19	-	TGTGCCAGTAGTATCCAGGCTAACCAAGAGACCCAGTACTTC	CASSIQANQETQYF
TRBJ2-3	-	16	TRBV18	TRBD2	TGTGCCAGCTCACCCCAGGCTAGCGGGGACGGAGATACGCAGTATTTT	CASSPQASGDGDTQYF
TRBJ2-7	-	14	TRBV18	-	TGTGCCAGCTCACCCACGTCGCGGGACTACGAGCAGTACTTC	CASSPTSRDYEQYF
TRBJ1-1	-	14	TRBV7-9	TRBD1	TGTGCCAGCAGCCCGGGACAGGGGGACGCTGAAGCTTTCTTT	CASSPGQGDAEAFF
TRBJ2-1	-	11	TRBV28	-	TGTGCCAGCAGTATAAACAATGAGCAGTTCTTC	CASSINNEQFF
TRBJ2-2	-	17	TRBV21-1	-	TGTGCCAGCAGCCAAGCACTCTACACAGGCTTGACCGGGGAGCTGTTTTTT	CASSQALYTGLTGELFF
TRBJ2-1	-	13	TRBV5-1	-	TGCGCCAGCAGCTTGGCCCGCCTTGATGAGCAGTTCTTC	CASSLARLDEQFF
TRBJ1-2	-	13	TRBV18	-	TGTGCCAGCTCACCGACCGCCGAAAGGGGCTACACCTTC	CASSPTAERGYTF
TRBJ2-7	-	13	TRBV7-9	-	TGTGCCAGCAGCGTCAGGGGAAATTACGAGCAGTACTTC	CASSVRGNYEQYF
TRBJ2-3	-	14	TRBV7-2	TRBD1	TGTGCCAGCAGCTTAGTAGGACAGGGGGATACGCAGTATTTT	CASSLVGQGDTQYF
TRBJ2-1	-	14	TRBV11-2	-	TGTGCCAGCAGCTTAGTGTCGTCTTACAATGAGCAGTTCTTC	CASSLVSSYNEQFF
TRBJ2-5	-	16	TRBV10-3	TRBD1	TGTGCCACCTCCCCAACGCGGACAGGGGACCAAGAGACCCAGTACTTC	CATSPTRTGDQETQYF
TRBJ1-1	-	12	TRBV6-5	-	TGTGCCAGCAGCCCTGTAGACAGTGCTGCTTTCTTT	CASSPVDSAAFF
TRBJ1-3	-	14	TRBV29-1	-	TGCAGCGTTGTAAGACAGGCCTCTGGAAACACCATATATTTT	CSVVRQASGNTIYF
TRBJ2-2	-	14	TRBV10-3	-	TGTGCCATCCTGCGGGTGGAAGGCACCGGGGAGCTGTTTTTT	CAILRVEGTGELFF
TRBJ2-1	-	17	TRBV5-4	TRBD2	TGTGCCAGCAGCCAAACCTCTAGCGGCCTCTCCTACAATGAGCAGTTCTTC	CASSQTSSGLSYNEQFF